This T cell receptor (beta chain) was obtained from a study of blood T cells in healthy people across ages. Overall study context: Template switching captured about one barcoded beta molecule per two T cells.

Per the germline V gene, CDR1 is LGHDT and CDR2 is YNNKEL (reference sequence). The junction had 3 bases not matched to a gene; V was cut back by 3 bases and J by 10 bases. The CDR3 is 12 residues long. This clonotype was observed a handful of times. A second PCR, run for roughly 6 to 11 cycles, used a sample-barcoded 5' primer plus a J-beta primer mix. One entry per CDR3 protein results from TCRdb running MiXCR on the 5' RACE reads. The sample contains fewer than 1 million distinct CDR3 sequences, 44% of which appear only once. The chain employs TRBV3-1 and TRBJ2-1; TRBD2 matches 7 bases. This sequence originates from a man aged 60 to 69 in good health. The sequencing sample was made of blood. CDR3 sequence reads: CASSQLGGEQFF. The CDR3 nucleotides are TGTGCCAGCAGCCAGCTGGGGGGGGAGCAGTTCTTC.